This is a list of T cell receptor beta chains from one sample in a study of blood T cell repertoires in COVID-19. Assay used: immunoSEQ multiplex PCR; TCRdb lists only in-frame clones, some missing. Of approximately 200,000 clones detected, around 80% appear once; the ten largest clones hold approximately 2%. The sequenced sample consisted of PBMCs or T cells enriched from blood (not recorded which). These receptors were obtained from a man in his sixties who had recovered from COVID-19. Each CDR3 is given with its conserved first and last residue. D genes are given only for firm matches. Only part of the rows carry a size: once, few, many, or a class if the clone is expanded.

v_call,clone_size,j_call,d_call,cdr3_nt,cdr3_aa
TRBV27,.,TRBJ1-4,TRBD1,TGTGCCAGCAGTTCACCGGGACAGGGTGAAAAACTGTTTTTT,CASSSPGQGEKLFF
TRBV7-2,.,TRBJ2-1,.,TGTGCCAGCAGATTATCAGGGGATGAGCAGTTCTTC,CASRLSGDEQFF
TRBV5-1,.,TRBJ2-1,TRBD2,TGCGCCAGCAGCTTGGTGGCTAGCGGGGGGCCTAGCTCCTACAATGAGCAGTTCTTC,CASSLVASGGPSSYNEQFF
TRBV6-2/TRBV6-3,.,TRBJ1-1,TRBD1,TGTGCCAGCAGTTACCGGCAACAGGGGGCATTGAACACTGAAGCTTTCTTT,CASSYRQQGALNTEAFF
TRBV19,.,TRBJ2-3,TRBD2,TGTGCCAGTAGTATAGTCAGCGGGGGGATAGATACGCAGTATTTT,CASSIVSGGIDTQYF
TRBV9,.,TRBJ1-3,TRBD1,TGTGCCAGCAGCCCAGGGACAGGGGGAAGCTCTGGAAACACCATATATTTT,CASSPGTGGSSGNTIYF
TRBV7-9,once,TRBJ2-7,.,TGTGCCAGCAGCGCCCGACTGAGCCTGGACGAGCAGTACTTC,CASSARLSLDEQYF
TRBV6-5,.,TRBJ1-2,TRBD1,TGTGCCAGCAGGCCGACAGGGGGATATGGCTACACCTTC,CASRPTGGYGYTF
TRBV5-6,.,TRBJ1-4,TRBD1,TGTGCCAGCAGCGGAACCGGGACAGGGCTCGAAAAACTGTTTTTT,CASSGTGTGLEKLFF
TRBV5-8,.,TRBJ1-5,.,TGTGCCAGCAGCTATCAGGCCTCGGGGAATCAGCCCCAGCATTTT,CASSYQASGNQPQHF
TRBV5-1,.,TRBJ2-7,TRBD1,TGCGCCAGCAGCGCTTGGGCCGGGGGACAGGGGGAATACGAGCAGTACTTC,CASSAWAGGQGEYEQYF
TRBV9,.,TRBJ2-1,.,TGTGCCAGCAGCGTAGGCTGGGCCCCGTCGGGGGTGAGTAATGAGCAGTTCTTC,CASSVGWAPSGVSNEQFF
TRBV18,.,TRBJ1-4,.,TGTGCCAGCTCACGAGAACGGACTAATGAAAAACTGTTTTTT,CASSRERTNEKLFF